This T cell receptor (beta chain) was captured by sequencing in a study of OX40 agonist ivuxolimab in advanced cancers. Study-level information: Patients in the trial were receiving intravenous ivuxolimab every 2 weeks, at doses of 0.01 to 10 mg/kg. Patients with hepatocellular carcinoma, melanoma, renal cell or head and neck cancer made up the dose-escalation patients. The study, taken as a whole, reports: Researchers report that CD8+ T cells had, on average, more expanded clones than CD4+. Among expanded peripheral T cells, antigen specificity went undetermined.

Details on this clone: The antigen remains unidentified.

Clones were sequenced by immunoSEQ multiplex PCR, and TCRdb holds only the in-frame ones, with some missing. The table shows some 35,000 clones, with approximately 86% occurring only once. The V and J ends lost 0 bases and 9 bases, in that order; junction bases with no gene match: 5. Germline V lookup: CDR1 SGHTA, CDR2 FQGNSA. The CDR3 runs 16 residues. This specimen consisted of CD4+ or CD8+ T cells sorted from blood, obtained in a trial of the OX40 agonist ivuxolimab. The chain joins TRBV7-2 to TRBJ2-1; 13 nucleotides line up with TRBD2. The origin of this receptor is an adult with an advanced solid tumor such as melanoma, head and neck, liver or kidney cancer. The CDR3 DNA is TGTGCCAGCAGCTTAGCCACTAGCGGGGGGGCTATTGAGCAGTTCTTC. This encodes CASSLATSGGAIEQFF.